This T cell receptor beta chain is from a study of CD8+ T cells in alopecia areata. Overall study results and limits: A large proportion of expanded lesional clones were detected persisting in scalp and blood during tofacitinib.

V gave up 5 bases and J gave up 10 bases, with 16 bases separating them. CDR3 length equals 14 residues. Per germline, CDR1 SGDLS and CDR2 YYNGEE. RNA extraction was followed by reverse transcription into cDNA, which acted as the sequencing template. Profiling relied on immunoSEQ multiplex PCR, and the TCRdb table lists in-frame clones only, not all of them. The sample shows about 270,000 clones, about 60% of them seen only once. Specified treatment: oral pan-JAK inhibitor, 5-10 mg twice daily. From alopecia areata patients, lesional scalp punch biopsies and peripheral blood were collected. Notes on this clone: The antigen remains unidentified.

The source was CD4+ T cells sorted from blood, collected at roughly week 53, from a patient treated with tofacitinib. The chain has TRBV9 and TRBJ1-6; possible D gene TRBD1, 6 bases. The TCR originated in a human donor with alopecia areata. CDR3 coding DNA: TGTGCCAGCAGTAATACAGGGTCGGGGTCACCCCTCCACTTT. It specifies CASSNTGSGSPLHF.